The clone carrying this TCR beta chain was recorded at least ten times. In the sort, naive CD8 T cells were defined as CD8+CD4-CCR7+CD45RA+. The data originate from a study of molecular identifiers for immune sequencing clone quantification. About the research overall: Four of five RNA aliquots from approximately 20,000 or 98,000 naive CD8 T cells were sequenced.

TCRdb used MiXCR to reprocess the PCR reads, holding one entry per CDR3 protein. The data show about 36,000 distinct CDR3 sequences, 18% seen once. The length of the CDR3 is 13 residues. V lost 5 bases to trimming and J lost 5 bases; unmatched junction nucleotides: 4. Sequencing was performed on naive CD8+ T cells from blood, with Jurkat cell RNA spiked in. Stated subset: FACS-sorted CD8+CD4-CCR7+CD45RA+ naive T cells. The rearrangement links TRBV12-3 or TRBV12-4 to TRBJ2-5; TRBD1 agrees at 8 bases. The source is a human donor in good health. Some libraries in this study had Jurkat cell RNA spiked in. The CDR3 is CASSTTGVETQYF. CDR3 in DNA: TGTGCCAGCAGTACGACAGGGGTCGAGACCCAGTACTTC.